The sequence of this T cell receptor beta chain was determined in a study of T cell changes during pregnancy in multiple sclerosis. Assay: immunoSEQ multiplex PCR; the TCRdb copy retains only in-frame clones and omits some. Of just under 100,000 clones listed, approximately 94% were seen once; the top ten hold over 0.85%. This CDR3 has 15 amino acids. J gave up 7 bases and V 3 bases, and 6 bases lay outside the gene matches. Germline loops: CDR1 MGHRA, CDR2 YSYEKL. This chain connects TRBV4-1 to TRBJ2-1, with 10 positions matching TRBD2. The sample consisted of peripheral blood, taken after pregnancy. The source is a female donor with multiple sclerosis, enrolled in a pregnancy study. CDR3 loop: CASSQGGLAQNEQFF. The CDR3 region has the DNA TGCGCCAGCAGCCAGGGGGGACTAGCGCAGAATGAGCAGTTCTTC.